These 29 T cell receptor beta chains were sequenced from one sample in a study of T cell responses to AZD1222 COVID-19 vaccine. Clones were sequenced by immunoSEQ multiplex PCR, and TCRdb holds only the in-frame ones, with some missing. The table includes around 130,000 clones, 90% to 95% detected once. Specimen: peripheral blood, collected on day 0 of AZD1222 vaccination. Receptor source: an adult in good health.

The chain carries TRBV19 and TRBJ1-1, with unresolved D. This CDR3 contains 14 residues. Looked up from germline, CDR1 is LNHDA and CDR2 is SQIVND (reference sequence). V lost 2 bases, J lost 4 bases, and 11 bases lay in between. For the CDR3, the DNA is TGTGCCAGTAGTATATCAAGGAGGTCCACTGAAGCTTTCTTT. The encoded protein is CASSISRRSTEAFF.

V and J are TRBV19 and TRBJ1-5; no clear D gene. V lost 6 bases and J lost 2, with 11 bases in between. Per the germline V gene, CDR1 is LNHDA and CDR2 is SQIVND (reference sequence). This CDR3 comprises 14 residues. CDR3 DNA sequence: TGTGCCAGTAGGGACCTATTACGCAATCAGCCCCAGCATTTT. It translates to CASRDLLRNQPQHF.

This chain uses TRBV2 with TRBJ2-7; possibly TRBD1 for D (6 bases). CDR1 is SNHLY, CDR2 FYNNEI, per germline. Trimming took off 2 bases at V and 0 bases at J, with 11 bases between the two ends. The CDR3 is 15 amino acids. In nucleotides, the CDR3 is TGTGCCAGCAGTGAACGCAGGGGATCCTCCTACGAGCAGTACTTC. The encoded protein is CASSERRGSSYEQYF.

The chain combines TRBV28 with TRBJ1-1; D is unresolved. V lost 7 bases and J lost 0, with 6 bases in between. This CDR3 is 12 amino acids long. Germline lookup yields CDR1 MDHEN and CDR2 SYDVKM. In nucleotides, the CDR3 is TGTGCCAGCACACTCGTGAACACTGAAGCTTTCTTT. This sequence encodes CASTLVNTEAFF.

The chain recombines TRBV20-1 with TRBJ2-1, with 8 nucleotides matching TRBD2. The junction had 16 bases not matched to a gene; V was cut back by 3 bases and J by 3 bases. The CDR3 sequence is 18 residues long. Per the germline V gene, CDR1 is DFQATT and CDR2 is SNEGSKA (reference sequence). The CDR3 nucleotides are TGCAGTGCTAGTGGGCTAGCGGGTTTCGCGAGGAACTACAATGAGCAGTTCTTC. The encoded protein is CSASGLAGFARNYNEQFF.

The chain joins TRBV27 to TRBJ1-1; D is unclear. The CDR3 is made up of 13 amino acids. Germline V CDR1 and CDR2: MNHEY, SMNVEV (reference sequence). V was shortened by 0 bases and J by 10 bases, with 12 bases between the two germline ends. CDR3 in DNA: TGTGCCAGCAGTTTATCGGGCCCGGGTACAGCTTTCTTT. It codes for CASSLSGPGTAFF.

The V call is TRBV11-2, the J call TRBJ2-1; 7 bases line up with TRBD2. From germline, CDR1 is SGHAT and CDR2 FQNNGV. V lost 1 base, J lost 6 bases, and 9 bases stayed unmatched. The CDR3 is made up of 16 amino acids. The DNA for the CDR3 is TGTGCCAGCAGCTTAGGAATTTCGTCTAGCGGCAATGAGCAGTTCTTC. The encoded protein is CASSLGISSSGNEQFF.

The gene calls are TRBV29-1 and TRBJ1-1, with D unresolved. The V end was cut by 4 bases, the J end by 7 bases, with 16 bases between. Germline lookup yields CDR1 SQVTM and CDR2 ANQGSEA. The CDR3 has 13 residues. The CDR3 DNA sequence: TGCAGCGTTGGTCAGTTAGTAGGTAATGAAGCTTTCTTT. Its translation: CSVGQLVGNEAFF.

CDR3 nucleotide sequence: TGTGCCATCACACCGGGAGGTTCAACAGATACGCAGTATTTT. Amino acid sequence: CAITPGGSTDTQYF. The chain is built from TRBV10-3 and TRBJ2-3, with 7 bases aligning to TRBD2. Trimming at V came to 7 bases and at J to 3 bases, leaving 7 bases not matched to a gene. CDR1 ENHRY and CDR2 SYGVKD come from the germline V gene. The CDR3 covers 14 residues.

V usage is TRBV7-2 and J usage is TRBJ2-3; D is undetermined. This CDR3 comprises 16 residues. Trimming cost V 3 bases and J 0 bases, with 13 bases left between them. The germline CDR1 and CDR2 sequences are SGHTA and FQGNSA. The CDR3 here is CASSFRWQGSTDTQYF. The CDR3 DNA is TGTGCCAGCAGCTTCCGCTGGCAAGGAAGCACAGATACGCAGTATTTT.

This chain uses TRBV10-3 with TRBJ2-3; D is ambiguous. Trimming cost V 4 bases and J 0 bases, with 5 bases left between them. Germline CDR1 reads ENHRY; CDR2 reads SYGVKD. The CDR3 has 13 residues. The CDR3 sequence is CAISAPSTDTQYF. The DNA for the CDR3 is TGTGCCATCAGTGCGCCGAGCACAGATACGCAGTATTTT.

The chain links TRBV5-6 to TRBJ2-5, with D possibly being TRBD1 or TRBD2 (5 bases each). Trimming pared 4 bases from V and 4 bases from J, leaving 17 bases between. The CDR3 runs to 15 residues. The germline V gene has CDR1 SGHDT and CDR2 YYEEEE. CDR3 bases: TGTGCCAGCAGCCGCCCCGGGCAGGGAGTAGAGACCCAGTACTTC. It is translated as CASSRPGQGVETQYF.

This chain uses TRBV19 with TRBJ2-1; 9 nucleotides agree with TRBD2. Germline V gene lookup returns CDR1 LNHDA and CDR2 SQIVND (reference sequence). The CDR3 length is 14 residues. The J segment lost 9 bases and the V segment lost 3 bases, leaving 6 bases of the junction unmatched. DNA of the CDR3: TGTGCCAGTAGTATCGGTCTAGCGGGAAGTGAGCAGTTCTTC. Its protein product is CASSIGLAGSEQFF. The full variable domain, rest sourced from reference TRBV19 and TRBJ2-1, is DGGITQSPKYLFRKEGQNVTLSCEQNLNHDAMYWYRQDPGQGLRLIYYSQIVNDFQKGDIAEGYSVSREKKESFPLTVTSAQKNPTAFYLCASSIGLAGSEQFFGPGTRLTVL.

The chain couples TRBV11-2 to TRBJ2-7; TRBD1 is a possible D gene (6 bases). CDR1 is SGHAT, CDR2 FQNNGV, per germline. V gave up 5 bases and J gave up 7 bases, with 12 bases separating them. The length of the CDR3 is 12 residues. Here the CDR3 reads CASSTGHREQYF. The CDR3 DNA follows: TGTGCCAGCAGCACGGGACACCGGGAGCAGTACTTC.

The V call is TRBV4-1, the J call TRBJ2-7; D gene ambiguous. Trimming cost V 0 bases and J 2 bases, with 11 bases left between them. The CDR3 runs 15 residues. Per the germline V gene, CDR1 is MGHRA and CDR2 is YSYEKL. The CDR3 reads CASSQETELTYEQYF. The CDR3 DNA is TGCGCCAGCAGCCAAGAAACCGAACTGACCTACGAGCAGTACTTC.

This sequence joins TRBV28 and TRBJ1-2; TRBD1 matches at 9 bases. Germline lookup yields CDR1 MDHEN and CDR2 SYDVKM. The CDR3 consists of 15 residues. The trim removed 7 bases at V and 6 bases at J, leaving 12 bases unmatched. The CDR3 DNA sequence: TGTGCCAGCATCTTAGGGGGACAGGGAGGGGATGGCTACACCTTC. This gives the protein CASILGGQGGDGYTF.

This chain joins TRBV4-3 and TRBJ1-3; D is uncertain. CDR1 is LGHNA and CDR2 is YSLEER in the germline V gene. The CDR3 totals 14 residues. V lost 1 base to trimming and J lost 2 bases, with 6 bases between them. The CDR3 here is CASSQVGAGNTIYF. The CDR3 nucleotides read TGCGCCAGCAGCCAAGTGGGTGCTGGAAACACCATATATTTT.

In this sample, this clone turned up a few times. The genes are TRBV18 and TRBJ1-1; D perhaps matches TRBD1 (5 bases). The CDR3 spans 13 residues. Germline V gene data show CDR1 as KGHSH and CDR2 as LQKENI. V dropped 2 bases and J dropped 3 bases, with 7 bases sitting between them. The CDR3 protein is CASSPGAYTEAFF. DNA of the CDR3: TGTGCCAGCTCACCAGGGGCCTACACTGAAGCTTTCTTT.

This clone showed up just once. The chain uses TRBV28 and TRBJ1-3; no reliable D call. The V end lost 2 bases, the J end lost 2 bases, and 13 bases lay between the germline ends. The CDR3 is 16 amino acids. Germline CDR1 reads MDHEN; CDR2 reads SYDVKM. CDR3 in DNA: TGTGCCAGCAGTTTAGGCGACACGGGAACTGGAAACACCATATATTTT. This encodes CASSLGDTGTGNTIYF.

Only one count was recorded for this clone. The CDR3 region has the DNA TGCGCCAGCAGCCAAGATGGATCCCGGCAGTTCTTC. Its translation is CASSQDGSRQFF. The chain is built from TRBV4-1 and TRBJ2-1; D is uncertain. Germline-derived CDR1 and CDR2 are MGHRA and YSYEKL. V was cut by 0 bases and J by 12 bases, with 9 bases left in between. This CDR3 spans 12 amino acids.

This rearrangement joins TRBV20-1 to TRBJ2-1, with TRBD1 as a possible D gene (5 bases). Deletions cut 3 bases from V and 7 bases from J, with 7 bases between. Germline V lookup: CDR1 DFQATT, CDR2 SNEGSKA (reference sequence). This CDR3 comprises 11 residues. The CDR3 loop is CSASPGNEQFF. The CDR3 bases are TGCAGTGCTAGTCCAGGGAATGAGCAGTTCTTC.

The chain is built from TRBV27 and TRBJ1-2; tentative D call: TRBD1 (5 bases). Germline loops: CDR1 MNHEY, CDR2 SMNVEV (reference sequence). The V end was cut by 5 bases, the J end by 5 bases, with 9 bases between. The CDR3 runs 12 residues. CDR3 in amino acids: CASSKTGYGYTF. The CDR3 DNA reads TGTGCCAGCAGTAAAACAGGTTATGGCTACACCTTC.

V and J are TRBV4-1 and TRBJ2-7, with a tentative D call TRBD2 (6 bases). CDR1 is MGHRA, CDR2 YSYEKL, per germline. The CDR3 sequence is 16 residues long. V was trimmed by 0 bases and J by 6 bases, leaving 18 bases between them. CDR3 bases: TGCGCCAGCAGCCAAGATATAGCGGTACTCCTCTCCGAGCAGTACTTC. Its protein product is CASSQDIAVLLSEQYF.

The chain couples TRBV6-2 or TRBV6-3 to TRBJ1-1; TRBD1 is a possible D gene (5 bases). This CDR3 is built from 13 residues. V lost 7 bases to trimming and J lost 6 bases, with 15 bases between them. The germline gives CDR1 MNHEY, CDR2 SVGEGT. The chain's CDR3 is CASTPMVGAEAFF. The CDR3 nucleotides read TGTGCCAGCACCCCGATGGTGGGGGCTGAAGCTTTCTTT.

CDR3 in amino acids: CASSLYGSGSNRYNEQFF. The CDR3, as DNA: TGTGCCAGCAGCTTATATGGGAGCGGGAGTAACCGCTACAATGAGCAGTTCTTC. V is TRBV11-2 and J is TRBJ2-1; TRBD2 matches 8 bases. CDR3 size: 18 residues. V was pared by 2 bases and J by 3 bases, with 12 bases of the junction left unmatched. Germline CDR1 reads SGHAT; CDR2 reads FQNNGV.

This chain's CDR3 is CASSNYNYWTPLHF. The CDR3, as DNA: TGTGCCAGCTCAAACTACAATTATTGGACACCCCTCCACTTT. The rearrangement links TRBV7-2 to TRBJ1-6; the D is unclear. Looked up from germline, CDR1 is SGHTA and CDR2 is FQGNSA. Trimming removed 8 bases at V and 11 bases at J, with 19 bases between. The CDR3 is made up of 14 amino acids.

The genes are TRBV30 and TRBJ2-2; D is unresolved. Trimming took off 4 bases at V and 1 base at J, with 13 bases between the two ends. The CDR3 extends over 15 amino acids. Germline-derived CDR1 and CDR2 are GTSNPN and SVGIG (reference sequence). The CDR3 loop is CAWTQGRLNTGELFF. The CDR3 nucleotides read TGTGCCTGGACCCAAGGGCGACTGAACACCGGGGAGCTGTTTTTT.

The chain links TRBV30 to TRBJ2-7; TRBD1 agrees at 11 bases. The CDR3 is made up of 15 amino acids. Trimming at V came to 3 bases and at J to 7 bases, leaving 11 bases not matched to a gene. Germline loops: CDR1 GTSNPN, CDR2 SVGIG (reference sequence). The CDR3 protein is CAWSRPTGTGGEQYF. The CDR3 DNA is TGTGCCTGGAGCCGACCTACCGGGACAGGGGGGGAGCAGTACTTC.

The chain recombines TRBV6-5 with TRBJ1-1; TRBD1 matches 10 bases. Germline V gene sequence: CDR1 MNHEY, CDR2 SVGAGI. The V segment lost 8 bases and the J segment 6 bases; nucleotides outside the gene matches: 3. CDR3 length equals 12 residues. CDR3 region: CASGGQGPEAFF. Here the CDR3 DNA reads TGTGCCAGCGGGGGACAGGGGCCTGAAGCTTTCTTT.